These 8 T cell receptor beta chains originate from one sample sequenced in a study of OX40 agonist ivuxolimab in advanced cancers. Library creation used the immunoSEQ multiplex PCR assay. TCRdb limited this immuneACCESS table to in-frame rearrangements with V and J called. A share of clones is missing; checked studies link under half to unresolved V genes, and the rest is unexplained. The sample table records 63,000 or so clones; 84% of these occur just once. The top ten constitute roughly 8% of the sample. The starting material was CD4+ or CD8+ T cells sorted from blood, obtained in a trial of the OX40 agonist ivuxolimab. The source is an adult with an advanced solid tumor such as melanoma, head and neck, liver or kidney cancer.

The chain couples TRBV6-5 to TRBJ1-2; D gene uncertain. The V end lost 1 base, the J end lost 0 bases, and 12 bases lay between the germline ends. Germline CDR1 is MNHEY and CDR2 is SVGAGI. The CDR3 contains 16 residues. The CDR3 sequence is CASSYYGRPSNYGYTF. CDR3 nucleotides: TGTGCCAGCAGTTACTATGGCCGACCCTCTAACTATGGCTACACCTTC.

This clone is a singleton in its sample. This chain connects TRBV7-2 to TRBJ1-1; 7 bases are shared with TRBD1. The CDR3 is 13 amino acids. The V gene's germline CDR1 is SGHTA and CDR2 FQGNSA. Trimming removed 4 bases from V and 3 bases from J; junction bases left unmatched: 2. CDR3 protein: CASSSQGDTEAFF. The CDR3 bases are TGTGCCAGCAGCTCCCAGGGGGACACTGAAGCTTTCTTT.

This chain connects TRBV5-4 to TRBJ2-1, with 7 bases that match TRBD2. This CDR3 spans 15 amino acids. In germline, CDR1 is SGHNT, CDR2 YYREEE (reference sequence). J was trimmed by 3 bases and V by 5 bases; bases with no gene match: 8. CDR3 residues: CASSLGGGFYNEQFF. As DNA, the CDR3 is TGTGCCAGCAGTCTCGGCGGGGGTTTCTACAATGAGCAGTTCTTC.

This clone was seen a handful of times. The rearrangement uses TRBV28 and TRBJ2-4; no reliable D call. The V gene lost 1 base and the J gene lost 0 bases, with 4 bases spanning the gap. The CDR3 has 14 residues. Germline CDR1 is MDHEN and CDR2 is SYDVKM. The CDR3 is CASSLLGAKNIQYF. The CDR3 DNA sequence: TGTGCCAGCAGTTTATTGGGAGCCAAAAACATTCAGTACTTC.

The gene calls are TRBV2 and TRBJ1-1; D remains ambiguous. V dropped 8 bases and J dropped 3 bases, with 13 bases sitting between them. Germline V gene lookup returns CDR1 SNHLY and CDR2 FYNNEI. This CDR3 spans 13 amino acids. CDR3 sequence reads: CASDIGLDTEAFF. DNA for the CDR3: TGTGCCAGCGACATTGGCCTCGACACTGAAGCTTTCTTT.

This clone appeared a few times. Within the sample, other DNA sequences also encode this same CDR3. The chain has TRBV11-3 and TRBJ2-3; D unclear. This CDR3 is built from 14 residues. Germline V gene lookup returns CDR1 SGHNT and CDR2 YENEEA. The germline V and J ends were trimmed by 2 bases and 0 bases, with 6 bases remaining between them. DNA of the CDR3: TGTGCCAGCAGCTTAACGGGCAGCACAGATACGCAGTATTTT. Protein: CASSLTGSTDTQYF.

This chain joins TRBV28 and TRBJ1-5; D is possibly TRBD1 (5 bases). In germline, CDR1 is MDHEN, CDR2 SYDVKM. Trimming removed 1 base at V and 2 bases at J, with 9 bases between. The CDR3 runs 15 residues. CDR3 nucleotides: TGTGCCAGCAGTTTATCCGGGACCCGCAATCAGCCCCAGCATTTT. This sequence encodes CASSLSGTRNQPQHF.

CDR3 amino acids: CASSIAGQGAYGYTF. CDR3 nucleotide sequence: TGTGCCAGTAGTATAGCGGGGCAGGGGGCCTATGGCTACACCTTC. The J gene is TRBJ1-2, the V gene TRBV19; 8 nucleotides agree with TRBD1. Germline V gene lookup returns CDR1 LNHDA and CDR2 SQIVND (reference sequence). V was clipped by 1 base and J by 4 bases; unmatched bases: 5. There are 15 residues in the CDR3.